These 25 T cell receptor beta chains were sequenced from one sample in a study of cytomegalovirus exposure and HLA in healthy donors. The PCR was carried out with 60 Vbeta primers and 13 Jbeta primers. Generated by immunoSEQ multiplex PCR, the TCRdb table keeps only in-frame clones and is missing some. The sample holds roughly 30,000 clones. The sample taken for sequencing was PBMCs. These receptors all stem from a middle-aged woman in good health and CMV-seropositive.

CDR3 loop: CASSSGLADSTDTQYF. The CDR3 nucleotides read TGCGCCAGCAGCTCCGGACTAGCGGATAGCACAGATACGCAGTATTTT. V is TRBV5-1 and J is TRBJ2-3, with TRBD2 matching over 10 bases. The CDR3 loop spans 16 amino acids. V lost 3 bases to trimming and J lost 0 bases; unmatched junction nucleotides: 4. Per the germline V gene, CDR1 is SGHRS and CDR2 is YFSETQ.

V is TRBV9 and J is TRBJ2-5, with TRBD2 matching 7 bases. After removal of 1 base from V and 3 bases from J, the junction contained 9 bases not matched to a gene. The germline V gene encodes CDR1 SGDLS and CDR2 YYNGEE. This CDR3 region has 16 residues. CDR3 sequence (DNA): TGTGCCAGCAGCGTATCTTCGGGAGGTTGGGAAGAGACCCAGTACTTC. Its protein product is CASSVSSGGWEETQYF. Based on the CDR3 plus reference TRBV9 and TRBJ2-5, the full variable domain is DSGVTQTPKHLITATGQRVTLRCSPRSGDLSVYWYQQSLDQGLQFLIQYYNGEERAKGNILERFSAQQFPDLHSELNLSSLELGDSALYFCASSVSSGGWEETQYFGPGTRLLVL.

V gene TRBV28 combines with J gene TRBJ1-4; no definite D call. Trimming took off 4 bases at V and 5 bases at J, with 11 bases between the two ends. The CDR3 is made up of 14 amino acids. CDR1 MDHEN and CDR2 SYDVKM come from the germline V gene. The CDR3 region is CASSSPQKNEKLFF. DNA for the CDR3: TGTGCCAGCAGTTCCCCCCAAAAAAATGAAAAACTGTTTTTT.

The genes are TRBV4-2 and TRBJ2-1; TRBD2 matches at 7 bases. The CDR3 consists of 16 residues. The J segment lost 6 bases and the V segment lost 4 bases, leaving 12 bases of the junction unmatched. CDR1 LGHNA and CDR2 YNFKEQ come from the germline V gene. CDR3 sequence reads: CASSPNPAGVGNEQFF. The DNA for the CDR3 is TGTGCCAGCAGCCCGAACCCCGCGGGAGTAGGCAATGAGCAGTTCTTC.

The chain has TRBV7-3 and TRBJ2-2, with 8 nucleotides matching TRBD2. The CDR3 spans 18 residues. Germline V gene sequence: CDR1 SGHTA, CDR2 FQGTGA. The junction had 7 bases not matched to a gene; V was cut back by 1 base and J by 0 bases. This CDR3 is CASSLRVGGRTNTGELFF. The DNA for the CDR3 is TGTGCCAGCAGCTTAAGGGTTGGCGGGAGGACGAACACCGGGGAGCTGTTTTTT. The entire variable domain, with the rest obtained from reference TRBV7-3 and TRBJ2-2, is as follows: GAGVSQTPSNKVTEKGKYVELRCDPISGHTALYWYRQSLGQGPEFLIYFQGTGAADDSGLPNDRFFAVRPEGSVSTLKIQRTERGDSAVYLCASSLRVGGRTNTGELFFGEGSRLTVL.

The chain recombines TRBV6-1 with TRBJ1-4; possible D gene TRBD1, 6 bases. V lost 6 bases and J 6 bases, leaving 14 bases between the germline ends. Germline assignment: CDR1 MNHNS and CDR2 SASEGT. The CDR3 spans 14 residues. CDR3 bases: TGTGCCAGCAGGAAACAGGGTTGGGATGAAAAACTGTTTTTT. It yields the protein CASRKQGWDEKLFF.

The chain recombines TRBV4-2 with TRBJ1-1; D is possibly TRBD1 (5 bases). This CDR3 is 15 amino acids long. Trimming removed 4 bases from V and 5 bases from J, with 17 bases in between. From germline, CDR1 is LGHNA and CDR2 YNFKEQ. The CDR3 is CASSPVDSPRTEAFF. Here the CDR3 DNA reads TGTGCCAGCAGCCCTGTCGACAGCCCAAGGACTGAAGCTTTCTTT.

The gene calls are TRBV29-1 and TRBJ2-1; possible D gene TRBD2, 5 bases. Trimming took off 4 bases at V and 9 bases at J, with 13 bases between the two ends. CDR3 length equals 12 residues. Germline V CDR1 and CDR2: SQVTM, ANQGSEA. CDR3 protein: CSVGGSGGEQFF. The CDR3 nucleotides are TGCAGCGTTGGAGGGAGTGGTGGTGAGCAGTTCTTC.

The chain employs TRBV29-1 and TRBJ1-4, with unresolved D. Trimming pared 7 bases from V and 8 bases from J, leaving 14 bases between. Germline assignment: CDR1 SQVTM and CDR2 ANQGSEA. This CDR3 is built from 12 residues. The DNA for the CDR3 is TGCAGCGCTCAAGACCCTCCCGAAAAACTGTTTTTT. Translated, it gives CSAQDPPEKLFF.

The chain recombines TRBV11-2 with TRBJ1-4; D unclear. The CDR3 is made up of 14 amino acids. The germline V gene has CDR1 SGHAT and CDR2 FQNNGV. The V and J ends lost 1 base and 10 bases respectively, with 13 bases between them. CDR3 coding DNA: TGTGCCAGCAGCTTAGGGGGAGCGGATTCAAAACTGTTTTTT. Protein product: CASSLGGADSKLFF.

V is TRBV10-2 and J is TRBJ2-7, with 8 bases lining up with TRBD2. With 3 bases clipped from V and 5 bases from J, the junction kept 12 bases outside the gene matches. Germline V gives CDR1 WSHSY, CDR2 SAAADI. The CDR3 spans 16 residues. The CDR3 here is CASSEPQGLVFNEQYF. As DNA, the CDR3 is TGCGCCAGCAGTGAACCCCAGGGACTAGTGTTCAACGAGCAGTACTTC.

J is TRBJ2-1 and V is TRBV30; TRBD2 matches 11 bases. This CDR3 has 15 amino acids. J was trimmed by 6 bases and V by 1 base; bases with no gene match: 5. Germline lookup yields CDR1 GTSNPN and CDR2 SVGIG (reference sequence). CDR3 region: CAWSAGSGRVNEQFF. CDR3 sequence (DNA): TGTGCCTGGAGTGCTGGTAGCGGGAGGGTCAATGAGCAGTTCTTC.

This sequence joins TRBV4-1 and TRBJ2-5; 8 bases align to TRBD1. Trimming took 2 bases from V and 7 from J; bases not matched to a gene: 9. Germline V gene sequence: CDR1 MGHRA, CDR2 YSYEKL. The CDR3 runs to 15 residues. The CDR3 nucleotides read TGCGCCAGCAGCCAACCGCGACAGGGGACGGGGACCCAGTACTTC. Translating it yields CASSQPRQGTGTQYF.

The chain links TRBV9 to TRBJ2-7; 8 nucleotides match TRBD1. Germline CDR1 SGDLS, CDR2 YYNGEE. CDR3 length equals 14 residues. V shed 1 base, J shed 3 bases, and the junction held 3 bases outside the gene matches. The CDR3 DNA reads TGTGCCAGCAGCGTACAAGGACAGGGCTACGAGCAGTACTTC. Translating gives CASSVQGQGYEQYF.

This rearrangement joins TRBV6-5 to TRBJ2-3; 7 bases match TRBD2. Unmatched junction bases numbered 7, after V lost 9 bases and J lost 1 base. This CDR3 is built from 14 residues. CDR1 is MNHEY and CDR2 is SVGAGI in the germline V gene. Here the CDR3 reads CASSLGRGTDTQYF. In DNA, the CDR3 is TGTGCCAGTAGCCTAGGGAGGGGCACAGATACGCAGTATTTT.

The V and J genes are TRBV18 and TRBJ2-5; D is unclear. Germline CDR1 KGHSH, CDR2 LQKENI. The CDR3 loop spans 13 amino acids. Trimming removed 3 bases from V and 1 base from J, with 6 bases in between. The CDR3 loop reads CASSPPSQETQYF. The DNA of the CDR3 is TGTGCCAGCTCACCCCCCAGCCAAGAGACCCAGTACTTC. Using reference TRBV18 and TRBJ2-5 for the parts outside the CDR3, the full variable domain is NAGVMQNPRHLVRRRGQEARLRCSPMKGHSHVYWYRQLPEEGLKFMVYLQKENIIDESGMPKERFSAEFPKEGPSILRIQQVVRGDSAAYFCASSPPSQETQYFGPGTRLLVL.

This chain uses TRBV9 with TRBJ2-7; 7 nucleotides match TRBD1. Germline CDR1 is SGDLS and CDR2 is YYNGEE. The V and J ends lost 0 bases and 3 bases, in that order; junction bases with no gene match: 3. CDR3 length: 14 residues. The CDR3, as DNA: TGTGCCAGCAGCGTAGGAACAGGGGACTACGAGCAGTACTTC. Protein product: CASSVGTGDYEQYF.

This chain connects TRBV14 to TRBJ2-3, with a weak D call TRBD2 (6 bases). With 0 bases removed from V and 0 bases from J, the gap between germline ends came to 10 bases. Germline V CDR1 and CDR2: SGHDN, FVKESK. CDR3 length: 16 amino acids. CDR3 sequence (DNA): TGTGCCAGCAGCCAAGATGGGGGGACTAGCACAGATACGCAGTATTTT. Translation: CASSQDGGTSTDTQYF.

The genes are TRBV5-1 and TRBJ1-1; 7 nucleotides line up with TRBD1. The V gene's germline CDR1 is SGHRS and CDR2 YFSETQ. The J segment lost 4 bases and the V segment lost 2 bases, leaving 5 bases of the junction unmatched. The CDR3 totals 14 residues. The CDR3 sequence: CASSFNRGTTEAFF. In nucleotides, the CDR3 is TGCGCCAGCAGCTTCAACAGGGGAACCACTGAAGCTTTCTTT. The complete variable domain, with remaining parts taken from reference TRBV5-1 and TRBJ1-1, reads KAGVTQTPRYLIKTRGQQVTLSCSPISGHRSVSWYQQTPGQGLQFLFEYFSETQRNKGNFPGRFSGRQFSNSRSEMNVSTLELGDSALYLCASSFNRGTTEAFFGQGTRLTVV.

V gene TRBV5-1 combines with J gene TRBJ1-1, with 8 bases lining up with TRBD1. Losses at the gene ends were 2 bases for V and 6 bases for J; bases not matched to a gene: 6. The CDR3 consists of 14 residues. Germline values: CDR1 SGHRS, CDR2 YFSETQ. CDR3 loop: CASSFTGGVAEAFF. As DNA, the CDR3 is TGCGCCAGCAGCTTTACAGGGGGAGTAGCTGAAGCTTTCTTT.

This chain uses TRBV5-1 with TRBJ2-5; no definite D call. Deletions cut 0 bases from V and 5 bases from J, with 11 bases between. There are 14 residues in the CDR3. Germline values: CDR1 SGHRS, CDR2 YFSETQ. The chain's CDR3 is CASSLDIPQETQYF. The CDR3 DNA reads TGCGCCAGCAGCTTGGACATACCTCAGGAGACCCAGTACTTC. Looking up the rest from reference TRBV5-1 and TRBJ2-5 gives the full variable domain: KAGVTQTPRYLIKTRGQQVTLSCSPISGHRSVSWYQQTPGQGLQFLFEYFSETQRNKGNFPGRFSGRQFSNSRSEMNVSTLELGDSALYLCASSLDIPQETQYFGPGTRLLVL.

This chain uses TRBV28 with TRBJ2-7; 13 nucleotides agree with TRBD2. With V trimmed by 7 bases and J by 7 bases, 1 base remained unmatched. The CDR3 is 12 amino acids. Looked up from germline, CDR1 is MDHEN and CDR2 is SYDVKM. The CDR3 DNA follows: TGTGCCAGCAAACTAGCGGGAGGGGAGCAGTACTTC. Translation gives CASKLAGGEQYF.

V and J are TRBV30 and TRBJ2-1, with D possibly matching TRBD2 (6 bases). The CDR3 consists of 15 residues. Germline CDR1 GTSNPN, CDR2 SVGIG (reference sequence). The CDR3 is CAKGAAGSTYNEQFF. The CDR3, as DNA: TGTGCGAAGGGAGCGGCCGGGAGCACCTACAATGAGCAGTTCTTC. Variable domain in full (rest from reference TRBV30 and TRBJ2-1): SQTIHQWPATLVQPVGSPLSLECTVEGTSNPNLYWYRQAAGRGLQLLFYSVGIGQISSEVPQNLSASRPQDRQFILSSKKLLLSDSGFYLCAKGAAGSTYNEQFFGPGTRLTVL.

The genes are TRBV11-2 and TRBJ2-7, with 14 bases matching TRBD2. The germline gives CDR1 SGHAT, CDR2 FQNNGV. The CDR3 runs to 19 residues. The V segment lost 5 bases and the J segment 1 base; nucleotides outside the gene matches: 13. The CDR3 here is CASSTSRLAGGPGSYEQYF. The CDR3, as DNA: TGTGCCAGCAGCACCTCCCGACTAGCGGGAGGGCCGGGTTCCTACGAGCAGTACTTC.

The V gene is TRBV19, the J gene TRBJ1-2, with a tentative D call TRBD1 (5 bases). V lost 6 bases and J 4 bases, leaving 18 bases between the germline ends. Germline V gives CDR1 LNHDA, CDR2 SQIVND (reference sequence). This CDR3 is built from 15 residues. The chain's CDR3 is CASSPSGGGGYGYTF. The CDR3 region has the DNA TGTGCCAGTAGCCCCTCGGGCGGCGGGGGCTATGGCTACACCTTC.